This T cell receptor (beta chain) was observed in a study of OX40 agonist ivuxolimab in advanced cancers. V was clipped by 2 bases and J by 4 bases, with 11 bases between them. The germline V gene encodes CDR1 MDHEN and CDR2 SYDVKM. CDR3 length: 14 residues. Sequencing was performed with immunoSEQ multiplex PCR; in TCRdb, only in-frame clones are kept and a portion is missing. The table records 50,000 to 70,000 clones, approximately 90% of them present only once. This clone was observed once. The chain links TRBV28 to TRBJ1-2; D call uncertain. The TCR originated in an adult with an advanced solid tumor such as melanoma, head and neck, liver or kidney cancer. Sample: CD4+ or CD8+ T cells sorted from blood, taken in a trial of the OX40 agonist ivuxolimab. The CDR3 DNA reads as TGTGCCAGCAGTTTAAACGGTATCTTCTATGGCTACACCTTC. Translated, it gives CASSLNGIFYGYTF.